This T cell receptor (beta chain) is from a study of cytomegalovirus exposure and HLA in healthy donors. Looking at the study overall: Falling in the Caucasian-associated ancestry cluster were roughly 86% of under 500 genotyped donors. Study-wide results and caveats: Reports showed the classifier diagnosing cytomegalovirus status with high specificity and sensitivity. CMV serostatus was the only recorded immune exposure for donors. Associated with cytomegalovirus, according to the listing, were around 160 TCR beta chains.

On this clone: What it binds is unknown.

The PCR was carried out with 60 Vbeta primers and 13 Jbeta primers. The table came from immunoSEQ multiplex PCR; TCRdb's copy has only in-frame clones and leaves some out. The profile shows hundreds of thousands of clones, around 73% of them singletons. V trimming: 6 bases; J trimming: 6 bases; junction bases outside the gene matches: 6. Per germline, CDR1 SQVTM and CDR2 ANQGSEA. The CDR3 runs to 15 residues. Sequences were obtained from PBMCs. The receptor was derived from a male donor in good health and CMV-seronegative. The V and J genes are TRBV29-1 and TRBJ2-2, with 14 nucleotides matching TRBD2. This CDR3 reads CSVTVGLAGAGELFF. The CDR3 DNA is TGCAGCGTCACCGTGGGACTAGCGGGAGCCGGGGAGCTGTTTTTT.